The sample holds one count of the clone carrying this T cell receptor beta chain. Its target is not known. This table comes from immunoSEQ multiplex PCR, and its TCRdb copy is limited to in-frame clones, with some not included. The sample shows more than 400,000 clones, almost 97% of them seen only once. This record belongs to a study of shared clonotypes between healthy human individuals. Findings and caveats of the study: Generation probabilities were higher for clonotypes shared across all four sorted-subset donors than for unshared ones.

Sequenced sample: naive CD4+ T cells sorted from blood. The subset: CD45RA+ positively selected. The clonotype originates from a woman between 25 and 40 years old in good health.

In nucleotides, the CDR3 is TGTGCCAGCAGCTTAGCACGGGACAGGGGTGGACCTGCCTACGAGCAGTACTTC. Translating it yields CASSLARDRGGPAYEQYF. The chain employs TRBV7-8 and TRBJ2-7; 10 bases match TRBD1. The V and J ends lost 0 bases and 2 bases, in that order; junction bases with no gene match: 10. Germline V gene lookup returns CDR1 SGHVS and CDR2 FQNEAQ. The length of the CDR3 is 18 residues.